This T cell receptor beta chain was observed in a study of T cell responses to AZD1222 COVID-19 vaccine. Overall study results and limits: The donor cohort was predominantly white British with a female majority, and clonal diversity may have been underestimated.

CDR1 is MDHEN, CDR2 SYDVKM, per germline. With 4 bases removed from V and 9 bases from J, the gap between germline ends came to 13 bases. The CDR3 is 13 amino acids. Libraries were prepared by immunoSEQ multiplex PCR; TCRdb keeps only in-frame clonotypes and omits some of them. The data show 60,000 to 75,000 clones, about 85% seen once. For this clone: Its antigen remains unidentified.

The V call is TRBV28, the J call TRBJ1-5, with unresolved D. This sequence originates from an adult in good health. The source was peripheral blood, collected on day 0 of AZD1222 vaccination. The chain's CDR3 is CASSSPPARPQHF. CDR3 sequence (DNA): TGTGCCAGCAGTTCCCCGCCTGCGAGGCCCCAGCATTTT.